The 24 T cell receptor beta chains presented below share a single source sample, sequenced in a study of CD8 T cells in ankylosing spondylitis. Study-wide results and caveats: Roughly eight highly homologous variants made up a TCR beta motif that seemed to typify ankylosing spondylitis blood.

TCRdb reanalysed the 5' RACE reads using MiXCR and keeps one entry per CDR3 protein. The sample carries about 450,000 distinct CDR3 sequences, more than 25% recorded once. Their antigens are not known. Sequences were obtained from blood, either unsorted or a sorted T cell fraction (not recorded which). The source of these receptors is a male donor with ankylosing spondylitis.

This clonotype occurred a few times. The J gene is TRBJ1-2, the V gene TRBV5-1; D is undetermined. The CDR3 is 15 residues long. V was clipped by 0 bases and J by 1 base, with 10 bases between them. The germline V gene has CDR1 SGHRS and CDR2 YFSETQ. The CDR3 spells CASSLAGSLNYGYTF. CDR3 DNA: TGCGCCAGCAGCTTGGCGGGCAGCCTTAACTATGGCTACACCTTC.

The chain is built from TRBV7-9 and TRBJ2-7; the D gene is possibly TRBD1 (6 bases). V lost 5 bases to trimming and J lost 3 bases, with 8 bases between them. CDR1 and CDR2 (germline): SEHNR, FQNEAQ (reference sequence). The CDR3 runs 12 residues. DNA for the CDR3: TGTGCCAGCAGCATACAGGGCTACGAGCAGTACGTC. It codes for CASSIQGYEQYV.

The chain recombines TRBV6-2 or TRBV6-3 with TRBJ1-1; a weak D match, TRBD1 (5 bases). Germline V CDR1 and CDR2: MNHEY, SVGEGT. Trimming cost V 0 bases and J 5 bases, with 10 bases left between them. This CDR3 comprises 14 residues. DNA for the CDR3: TGTGCCAGCAGTTACTCCGCGGGGGTTACTGAAGCTTTCTTT. As protein: CASSYSAGVTEAFF.

The chain recombines TRBV5-1 with TRBJ2-5; 7 nucleotides line up with TRBD2. CDR1 is SGHRS, CDR2 YFSETQ, per germline. The CDR3 loop spans 16 amino acids. V gave up 4 bases and J gave up 0 bases; unmatched junction bases: 9. As DNA, the CDR3 is TGCGCCAGCAGCCGGGGAGGGGTGTTTAACCAAGAGACCCAGTACTTC. Amino acids: CASSRGGVFNQETQYF.

This clonotype was seen only a few times. The V call is TRBV7-9, the J call TRBJ2-3; D possibly corresponds to TRBD1 (5 bases). Germline CDR1 and CDR2: SEHNR and FQNEAQ (reference sequence). The CDR3 extends over 14 amino acids. V gave up 4 bases and J gave up 10 bases, with 18 bases separating them. This CDR3 reads CASSSGVRQGAQYF. Written as DNA, the CDR3 is TGTGCCAGCAGCTCCGGAGTTCGTCAGGGTGCGCAGTATTTT.

The table lists this clonotype with a few counts. This chain connects TRBV11-2 to TRBJ1-1; TRBD1 is a possible D gene (6 bases). There are 15 residues in the CDR3. Trimming pared 5 bases from V and 0 bases from J, leaving 13 bases between. The V gene's germline CDR1 is SGHAT and CDR2 FQNNGV. As DNA, the CDR3 is TGTGCCAGCAGCCGACTCGGACAGATGAACACTGAAGCTTTCTTT. It codes for CASSRLGQMNTEAFF.

The chain couples TRBV29-1 to TRBJ1-2; no clear D gene. This CDR3 has 12 amino acids. The germline gives CDR1 SQVTM, CDR2 ANQGSEA. V was pared by 6 bases and J by 0 bases, with 8 bases between. CDR3 amino acids: CSVRGSNYGYTF. CDR3 in DNA: TGCAGCGTCCGAGGATCTAACTATGGCTACACCTTC.

This clonotype came up a few times. The chain links TRBV18 to TRBJ1-6, with TRBD1 matching over 9 bases. V lost 4 bases, J lost 7 bases, and 2 bases stayed unmatched. Germline lookup yields CDR1 KGHSH and CDR2 LQKENI. The CDR3 runs to 14 residues. The CDR3 loop reads CASSRTGENSPLHF. CDR3 nucleotides: TGTGCCAGCTCACGGACAGGGGAAAATTCACCCCTCCACTTT.

This clonotype occurred a few times. The chain joins TRBV5-5 to TRBJ2-1, with D hard to call. The CDR3 is made up of 14 amino acids. The germline V gene has CDR1 SGHKS and CDR2 YYEKEE (reference sequence). The V end was cut by 4 bases, the J end by 4 bases, with 12 bases between. CDR3 region: CASSMNAEYNEQFF. DNA for the CDR3: TGTGCCAGCAGCATGAATGCCGAGTACAATGAGCAGTTCTTC.

This clonotype has a handful of counts. The V and J genes are TRBV3-1 and TRBJ2-4; 7 nucleotides match TRBD2. The CDR3 length is 17 residues. V trimming: 0 bases; J trimming: 8 bases; junction bases outside the gene matches: 13. Germline V gives CDR1 LGHDT, CDR2 YNNKEL (reference sequence). In nucleotides, the CDR3 is TGTGCCAGCAGCCAAGATCGAGGACTAGGGGATGGATACATTCAGTACTTC. Its protein product is CASSQDRGLGDGYIQYF. Combining the CDR3 with reference TRBV3-1 and TRBJ2-4 gives the whole variable domain DTAVSQTPKYLVTQMGNDKSIKCEQNLGHDTMYWYKQDSKKFLKIMFSYNNKELIINETVPNRFSPKSPDKAHLNLHINSLELGDSAVYFCASSQDRGLGDGYIQYFGAGTRLSVL.

The gene calls are TRBV12-3 or TRBV12-4 and TRBJ2-3, with D hard to call. The CDR3 length is 13 residues. V lost 7 bases and J lost 5, with 13 bases in between. CDR3 nucleotides: TGTGCCAGCAACCTACGGGCTGTAGATACGCAGTATTTT. Protein sequence: CASNLRAVDTQYF.

This clonotype was observed at least ten times. This chain links TRBV12-3 or TRBV12-4 with TRBJ2-3; TRBD2 is a possible D gene (5 bases). V was pared by 6 bases and J by 8 bases, with 21 bases between. This CDR3 is built from 15 residues. The CDR3 region has the DNA TGTGCCAGCAGCACCCGCAGCGGTATTCTTAGTACGCAGTATTTT. Translated, it gives CASSTRSGILSTQYF.

The V and J genes are TRBV20-1 and TRBJ2-3; TRBD2 matches at 12 bases. V gave up 0 bases and J gave up 6 bases; unmatched junction bases: 10. Germline assignment: CDR1 DFQATT and CDR2 SNEGSKA (reference sequence). CDR3 size: 17 residues. CDR3 amino acids: CSAREGLAGTNKDTQYF. The CDR3 region has the DNA TGCAGTGCTAGAGAAGGACTAGCGGGGACCAATAAGGATACGCAGTATTTT.

DNA of the CDR3: TGTGCCAGCAGCCAAATTCAGGGCTTGGGCTATGGCTACACCTTC. It codes for CASSQIQGLGYGYTF. The chain uses TRBV3-1 and TRBJ1-2; tentative D call: TRBD1 (5 bases). The CDR3 is 15 amino acids. V shed 2 bases and J shed 4 bases, with 14 bases lying between them. From germline, CDR1 is LGHDT and CDR2 YNNKEL (reference sequence).

In its sample, this clonotype was seen a few times. The V call is TRBV20-1, the J call TRBJ2-2; D gene unclear. The CDR3 covers 12 residues. V was trimmed by 5 bases and J by 1 base, leaving 5 bases between them. Per germline, CDR1 DFQATT and CDR2 SNEGSKA (reference sequence). The CDR3 sequence is CSAEMNTGELFF. The DNA for the CDR3 is TGCAGTGCTGAAATGAACACCGGGGAGCTGTTTTTT.

The genes are TRBV20-1 and TRBJ2-2, with 14 bases lining up with TRBD2. The CDR3 extends over 16 amino acids. V lost 5 bases, J lost 3 bases, and 5 bases stayed unmatched. CDR1 DFQATT and CDR2 SNEGSKA come from the germline V gene (reference sequence). CDR3 sequence reads: CSALGLAGEDTGELFF. The DNA of the CDR3 is TGCAGTGCTTTGGGACTAGCGGGAGAGGACACCGGGGAGCTGTTTTTT.

The sample holds a few counts of this clonotype. The chain recombines TRBV29-1 with TRBJ2-1; 7 nucleotides match TRBD2. V gave up 2 bases and J gave up 0 bases; unmatched junction bases: 7. CDR3 size: 16 residues. CDR1 is SQVTM and CDR2 is ANQGSEA in the germline V gene. CDR3 protein: CSVEQGGSSSYNEQFF. The CDR3 bases are TGCAGCGTTGAACAAGGCGGGAGCAGCTCCTACAATGAGCAGTTCTTC.

There are a few counts of this clonotype. The chain uses TRBV12-3 or TRBV12-4 and TRBJ2-7; possibly TRBD2 for D (5 bases). The CDR3 spans 13 residues. Trimming took 5 bases from V and 5 from J, leaving 13 bases between them. The CDR3 loop reads CASSQSWRNEQYF. The CDR3 DNA follows: TGTGCCAGCAGTCAGTCGTGGAGGAACGAGCAGTACTTC.

The V and J genes are TRBV20-1 and TRBJ2-1; D not resolved. V lost 1 base and J 5 bases, leaving 12 bases between the germline ends. Germline CDR1 is DFQATT and CDR2 is SNEGSKA (reference sequence). The CDR3 loop spans 14 amino acids. The CDR3 spells CSARGAVLDNEQFF. Here the CDR3 DNA reads TGCAGTGCTAGAGGCGCAGTGTTGGACAATGAGCAGTTCTTC.

The chain couples TRBV7-9 to TRBJ2-6, with a tentative D call TRBD1 (6 bases). The germline gives CDR1 SEHNR, CDR2 FQNEAQ (reference sequence). V was trimmed by 6 bases and J by 3 bases, leaving 18 bases between them. This CDR3 comprises 17 residues. CDR3 DNA sequence: TGTGCCAGCAGTTTAAGGACAGATCTCGGTGGGGCCAACGTCCTGACTTTC. Translated, it gives CASSLRTDLGGANVLTF.

The chain employs TRBV5-5 and TRBJ2-1; perhaps TRBD2 as D (6 bases). There are 16 residues in the CDR3. The germline CDR1 and CDR2 sequences are SGHKS and YYEKEE (reference sequence). V was cut by 0 bases and J by 5 bases, with 15 bases left in between. The CDR3 here is CASSLDGSARDNEQFF. CDR3 coding DNA: TGTGCCAGCAGCTTGGACGGGAGCGCGAGGGACAATGAGCAGTTCTTC.

There are a few counts of this clonotype. The V gene is TRBV27, the J gene TRBJ2-4; the D gene is possibly TRBD1 (6 bases). Germline V CDR1 and CDR2: MNHEY, SMNVEV (reference sequence). The CDR3 spans 17 residues. Trimming took 2 bases from V and 1 from J, leaving 15 bases between them. The CDR3 bases are TGTGCCAGCAGTTTACGCGTGGGGGCAGCGGCCAAAAACATTCAGTACTTC. This gives the protein CASSLRVGAAAKNIQYF.

This clonotype came up a few times. The chain couples TRBV7-2 to TRBJ1-5, with a tentative D call TRBD1 (5 bases). CDR1 and CDR2 (germline): SGHTA, FQGNSA. V was cut by 5 bases and J by 0 bases, with 14 bases left in between. The CDR3 covers 16 residues. The CDR3 coding sequence is TGTGCCAGCAGCGGTCGCGGGGGGAATAGCAATCAGCCCCAGCATTTT. Protein sequence: CASSGRGGNSNQPQHF.

This clonotype has ten or more counts. This chain links TRBV7-8 with TRBJ2-5, with D possibly TRBD2 on 6 matching bases. Trimming took 5 bases from V and 3 from J, leaving 28 bases between them. Per the germline V gene, CDR1 is SGHVS and CDR2 is FQNEAQ. CDR3 length equals 19 residues. The DNA for the CDR3 is TGTGCCAGCAGCCCTTCCCGGATGACTAGACACAACCCTAAAGAGACCCAGTACTTC. This gives the protein CASSPSRMTRHNPKETQYF.